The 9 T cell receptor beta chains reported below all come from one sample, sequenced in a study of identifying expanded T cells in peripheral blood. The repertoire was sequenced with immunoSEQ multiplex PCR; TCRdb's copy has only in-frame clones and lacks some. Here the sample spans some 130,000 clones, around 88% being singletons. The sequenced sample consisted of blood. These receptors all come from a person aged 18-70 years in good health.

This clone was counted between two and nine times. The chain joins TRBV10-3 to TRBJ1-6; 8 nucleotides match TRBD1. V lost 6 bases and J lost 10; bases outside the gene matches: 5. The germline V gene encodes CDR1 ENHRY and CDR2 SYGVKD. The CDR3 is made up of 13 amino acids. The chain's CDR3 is CAIRDRESSPLHF. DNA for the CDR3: TGTGCCATCAGGGACAGGGAGAGCTCACCCCTCCACTTT.

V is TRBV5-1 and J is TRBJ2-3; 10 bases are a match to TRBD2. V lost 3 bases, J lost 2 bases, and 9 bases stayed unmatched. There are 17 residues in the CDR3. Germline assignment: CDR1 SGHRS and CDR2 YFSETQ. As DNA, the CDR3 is TGCGCCAGCAGCTCTAGCGGGAGTAAAGGCGTCACAGATACGCAGTATTTT. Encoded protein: CASSSSGSKGVTDTQYF.

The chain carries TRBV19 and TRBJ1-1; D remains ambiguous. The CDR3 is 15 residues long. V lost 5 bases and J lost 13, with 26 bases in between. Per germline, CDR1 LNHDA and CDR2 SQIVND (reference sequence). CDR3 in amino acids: CASSPYSVAGLSLFF. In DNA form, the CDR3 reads TGTGCCAGTAGTCCCTACAGTGTTGCCGGTCTTAGTCTTTTCTTT.

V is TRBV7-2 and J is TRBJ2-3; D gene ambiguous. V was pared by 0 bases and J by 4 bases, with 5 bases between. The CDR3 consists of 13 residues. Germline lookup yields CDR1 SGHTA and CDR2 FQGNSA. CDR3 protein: CASSLAGADTQYF. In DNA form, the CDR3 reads TGTGCCAGCAGCTTAGCGGGTGCAGATACGCAGTATTTT.

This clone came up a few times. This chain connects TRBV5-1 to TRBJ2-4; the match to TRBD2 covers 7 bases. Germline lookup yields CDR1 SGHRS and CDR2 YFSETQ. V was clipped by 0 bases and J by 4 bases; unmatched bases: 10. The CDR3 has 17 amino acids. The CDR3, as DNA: TGCGCCAGCAGCTTGGTCCCTTTAGCGGGCCCAAAAAACATTCAGTACTTC. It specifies CASSLVPLAGPKNIQYF. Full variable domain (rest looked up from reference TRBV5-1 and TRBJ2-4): KAGVTQTPRYLIKTRGQQVTLSCSPISGHRSVSWYQQTPGQGLQFLFEYFSETQRNKGNFPGRFSGRQFSNSRSEMNVSTLELGDSALYLCASSLVPLAGPKNIQYFGAGTRLSVL.

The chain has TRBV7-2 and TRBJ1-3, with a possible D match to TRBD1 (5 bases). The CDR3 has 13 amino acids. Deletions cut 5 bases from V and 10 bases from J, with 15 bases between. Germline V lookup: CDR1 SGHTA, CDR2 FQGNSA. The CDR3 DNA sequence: TGTGCCAGCAGCGTGTTTGAGGGGCGTACCATATATTTT. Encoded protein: CASSVFEGRTIYF.

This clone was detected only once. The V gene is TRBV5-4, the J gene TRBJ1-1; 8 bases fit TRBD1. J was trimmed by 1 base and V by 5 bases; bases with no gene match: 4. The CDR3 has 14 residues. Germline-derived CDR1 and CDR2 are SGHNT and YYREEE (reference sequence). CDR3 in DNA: TGTGCCAGCAGATCCCAGGGGGCGAACACTGAAGCTTTCTTT. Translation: CASRSQGANTEAFF.

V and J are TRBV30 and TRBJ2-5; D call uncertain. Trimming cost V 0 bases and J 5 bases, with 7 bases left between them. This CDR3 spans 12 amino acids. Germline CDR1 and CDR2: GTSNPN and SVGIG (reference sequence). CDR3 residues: CAWSVAGETQYF. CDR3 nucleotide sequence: TGTGCCTGGAGTGTGGCCGGTGAGACCCAGTACTTC.

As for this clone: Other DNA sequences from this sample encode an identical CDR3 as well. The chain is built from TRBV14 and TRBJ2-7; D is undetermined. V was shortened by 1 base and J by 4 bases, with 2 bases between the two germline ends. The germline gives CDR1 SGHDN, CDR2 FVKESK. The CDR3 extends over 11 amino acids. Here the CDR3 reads CASSQAYEQYF. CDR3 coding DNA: TGTGCCAGCAGCCAAGCTTACGAGCAGTACTTC.